The 19 T cell receptor beta chains below were found in one sample sequenced in a study of shared clonotypes between healthy human individuals. TCRdb's copy holds only in-frame clones and misses some; the assay was immunoSEQ multiplex PCR. The data contain 1.6 million or so clones, 95% to 97% of them singletons. Sequenced input: naive CD4+ T cells sorted from blood. The subset denotes: CD45RA+ positively selected. All receptors come from a man aged 25-40 years in good health.

This sequence joins TRBV10-1 and TRBJ2-3; 7 positions match TRBD2. CDR1 WNHNN and CDR2 SYGVQD come from the germline V gene (reference sequence). CDR3 length: 18 amino acids. J lost 0 bases, V lost 6 bases, and 15 bases had no gene match. CDR3 sequence (DNA): TGCGCCAGCAGCGAATCGGTCTCTAGCGGACTTAGCACAGATACGCAGTATTTT. Encoded protein: CASSESVSSGLSTDTQYF.

This rearrangement joins TRBV11-2 to TRBJ1-3; D ambiguous. V lost 6 bases and J lost 4, with 10 bases in between. Germline loops: CDR1 SGHAT, CDR2 FQNNGV. The CDR3 totals 13 residues. The CDR3 is CASRGAGGNTIYF. CDR3 bases: TGTGCCAGCAGGGGCGCTGGGGGAAACACCATATATTTT.

The genes are TRBV9 and TRBJ2-3; no reliable D call. The CDR3 is made up of 12 amino acids. CDR1 is SGDLS, CDR2 YYNGEE, per germline. Trimming took 4 bases from V and 5 from J, leaving 8 bases between them. CDR3 in amino acids: CASSSSLDTQYF. The CDR3 DNA is TGTGCCAGCAGCTCCAGTTTAGATACGCAGTATTTT.

The gene calls are TRBV19 and TRBJ1-2; perhaps TRBD1 as D (6 bases). CDR1 and CDR2 (germline): LNHDA, SQIVND (reference sequence). The length of the CDR3 is 17 residues. Trimming removed 3 bases from V and 4 bases from J, with 21 bases in between. CDR3 amino acids: CASSIGRGNLLPYGYTF. For the CDR3, the DNA is TGTGCCAGTAGTATCGGCAGGGGAAATCTCCTTCCCTATGGCTACACCTTC. The full variable domain, in which reference TRBV19 and TRBJ1-2 provide the parts outside the CDR3, is DGGITQSPKYLFRKEGQNVTLSCEQNLNHDAMYWYRQDPGQGLRLIYYSQIVNDFQKGDIAEGYSVSREKKESFPLTVTSAQKNPTAFYLCASSIGRGNLLPYGYTFGSGTRLTVV.

J is TRBJ2-2 and V is TRBV10-3; D is possibly TRBD2 (6 bases). CDR3 size: 16 residues. Trimming stripped 0 bases from V and 4 bases from J, with 12 bases between. CDR1 ENHRY and CDR2 SYGVKD come from the germline V gene. In DNA form, the CDR3 reads TGTGCCATCAGTGAGTCAGGGCTAGCGAGCACCGGGGAGCTGTTTTTT. It is translated as CAISESGLASTGELFF.

The V gene is TRBV11-2, the J gene TRBJ2-7; TRBD2 aligns across 8 bases. Germline values: CDR1 SGHAT, CDR2 FQNNGV. Unmatched junction bases numbered 7, after V lost 3 bases and J lost 6 bases. The CDR3 is 14 residues long. The CDR3 region has the DNA TGTGCCAGCAGCTTTAGTCGGGAGGGCCTCGAGCAGTACTTC. This sequence encodes CASSFSREGLEQYF.

In this sample, this clone turned up once. Other DNA sequences in this sample translate to the same CDR3. The V call is TRBV28, the J call TRBJ2-7; 11 nucleotides line up with TRBD2. The CDR3 has 13 amino acids. Per the germline V gene, CDR1 is MDHEN and CDR2 is SYDVKM. Trimming took 7 bases from V and 3 from J; bases not matched to a gene: 2. CDR3 DNA sequence: TGTGCCAGCACACTAGCGGGAGTCTACGAGCAGTACTTC. Protein: CASTLAGVYEQYF.

V is TRBV14 and J is TRBJ1-1; 7 bases are a match to TRBD1. With V trimmed by 4 bases and J by 0 bases, 8 bases remained unmatched. The germline gives CDR1 SGHDN, CDR2 FVKESK. The CDR3 totals 16 residues. The CDR3 loop is CASSPFKGGMNTEAFF. The CDR3 DNA sequence: TGTGCCAGCAGCCCCTTTAAAGGGGGCATGAACACTGAAGCTTTCTTT.

The V call is TRBV7-7, the J call TRBJ2-1; the match to TRBD2 covers 9 bases. Trimming cost V 5 bases and J 6 bases; bases outside gene matches: 14. This CDR3 spans 17 amino acids. Germline lookup yields CDR1 SSHAT and CDR2 FNYEAQ (reference sequence). Here the CDR3 reads CASSLQPLAGSANEQFF. CDR3 nucleotides: TGTGCCAGCAGCCTGCAACCTCTAGCGGGATCCGCCAATGAGCAGTTCTTC.

This chain joins TRBV6-1 and TRBJ2-1; the D gene is possibly TRBD2 (6 bases). The germline gives CDR1 MNHNS, CDR2 SASEGT. Deletions cut 4 bases from V and 5 bases from J, with 18 bases between. This CDR3 is built from 16 residues. CDR3 sequence: CASSGTTSPLDNEQFF. In DNA, the CDR3 is TGTGCCAGCAGTGGCACCACTAGCCCTCTAGACAATGAGCAGTTCTTC.

The chain has TRBV21-1 and TRBJ2-1; the table gives TRBD2 as D, unverified against the DNA. TRBV21-1 has pseudogene status. The CDR3 runs 18 residues. The CDR3 region is CASSKAPTTSGRRNEQFF. The CDR3 nucleotides read TGTGCCAGCAGCAAAGCCCCTACGACTAGCGGGAGAAGGAATGAGCAGTTCTTC.

The CDR3 nucleotides are TGCGCCAGCTCCACAGGGGGCGCAGGTAGTGAAAAACTGTTTTTT. Encoded protein: CASSTGGAGSEKLFF. The rearrangement joins TRBV5-1 to TRBJ1-4; 9 bases align to TRBD1. This CDR3 is built from 15 residues. V gave up 7 bases and J gave up 7 bases; unmatched junction bases: 11. Germline V gene lookup returns CDR1 SGHRS and CDR2 YFSETQ.

The chain uses TRBV5-6 and TRBJ2-2; D may be TRBD1 (6 bases). The CDR3 extends over 17 amino acids. Germline V gene lookup returns CDR1 SGHDT and CDR2 YYEEEE. The germline V and J ends were trimmed by 4 bases and 5 bases, with 21 bases remaining between them. This chain's CDR3 is CASSPPTGPVYTGELFF. The DNA of the CDR3 is TGTGCCAGCAGCCCGCCAACAGGGCCGGTATATACCGGGGAGCTGTTTTTT.

The chain employs TRBV7-9 and TRBJ2-7; D is uncertain. The CDR3 consists of 12 residues. Germline CDR1 SEHNR, CDR2 FQNEAQ (reference sequence). The V end lost 5 bases, the J end lost 5 bases, and 10 bases lay between the germline ends. CDR3 residues: CASSPRPHEQYF. CDR3 in DNA: TGTGCCAGCAGCCCGCGACCCCACGAGCAGTACTTC.

This chain links TRBV6-8 with TRBJ2-7; D ambiguous. Germline CDR1 and CDR2: MNHGY and SAAAGT. V was pared by 6 bases and J by 4 bases, with 10 bases between. The CDR3 contains 12 residues. The CDR3 DNA sequence: TGTGCCAGCAGGGCGTTAGGGTACGAGCAGTACTTC. It yields the protein CASRALGYEQYF.

The rearrangement joins TRBV7-2 to TRBJ2-3; the match to TRBD2 covers 8 bases. The germline V gene has CDR1 SGHTA and CDR2 FQGNSA. After removal of 2 bases from V and 4 bases from J, the junction contained 14 bases not matched to a gene. The CDR3 totals 18 residues. The CDR3 nucleotides read TGTGCCAGCAGCTTAAAGCGGTCCGGACTAGCAAATGCAGATACGCAGTATTTT. This translates into CASSLKRSGLANADTQYF.

The chain carries TRBV5-4 and TRBJ1-2; 7 bases agree with TRBD1. Germline CDR1 SGHNT, CDR2 YYREEE (reference sequence). The CDR3 spans 16 residues. The V gene end was trimmed by 4 bases and the J gene end by 2 bases; junction bases not matched to a gene: 11. The CDR3 DNA sequence: TGTGCCAGCAGCCGGGACAGACTACAAGTGAACTATGGCTACACCTTC. This translates into CASSRDRLQVNYGYTF.

The chain links TRBV6-6 to TRBJ2-1; D is perhaps TRBD1 (6 bases). V lost 6 bases, J lost 10 bases, and 13 bases lay in between. The CDR3 is 12 residues long. Germline V CDR1 and CDR2: MNHNY, SVGAGI (reference sequence). The CDR3 spells CASRPQGPEQFF. CDR3 sequence (DNA): TGTGCCAGCAGGCCTCAGGGGCCCGAGCAGTTCTTC.

This chain uses TRBV5-6 with TRBJ2-3; TRBD1 matches 8 bases. After removal of 1 base from V and 7 bases from J, the junction contained 8 bases not matched to a gene. Germline CDR1 is SGHDT and CDR2 is YYEEEE. CDR3 length equals 15 residues. The CDR3 protein is CASSLWGTGFNTQYF. In DNA form, the CDR3 reads TGTGCCAGCAGCTTGTGGGGGACAGGATTTAATACGCAGTATTTT.